This T cell receptor beta chain was identified in a study of T-cell reconstitution after alpha-beta-depleted transplantation in children. Unique molecular identifiers were incorporated into the prepared TCRbeta library. TCRdb re-called the PCR reads with MiXCR, one entry per CDR3 protein. This table has 250,000 to 350,000 distinct CDR3 sequences, more than 9% appearing once. CDR1 is SEHNR, CDR2 FQNEAQ, per germline (reference sequence). This CDR3 has 15 amino acids. V lost 2 bases to trimming and J lost 6 bases, with 11 bases between them. The TCR originated in a human donor who donated a stem cell graft to a child with SCID. Sample: PBMCs from the stem cell graft donor, taken from the stem cell graft. J is TRBJ1-6 and V is TRBV7-9; TRBD1 might be the D (5 bases). The CDR3 coding sequence is TGTGCCAGCAGCTTACTCGGTCAGGGTAATTCACCCCTCCACTTT. It codes for CASSLLGQGNSPLHF.